The 26 T cell receptor beta chains reported below all come from one sample, sequenced in a study of T cells in Graves' hyperthyroidism and ophthalmopathy. Authors of the study amplified TCR beta CDR3 regions from RNA transcripts. First-round RT-PCR of the TCR CDR3 relied on the HTBI primer set. Using its own MiXCR run on the multiplex PCR reads, TCRdb lists one record per CDR3 protein. This table holds about 660,000 distinct CDR3 sequences, roughly 46% found once. Sequencing input: peripheral blood or thyroid tissue (not recorded which). Receptors were obtained from an adult man with Graves' disease, either hyperthyroidism or ophthalmopathy (not recorded which).

This clonotype was detected only a few times. The chain uses TRBV9 and TRBJ1-3; TRBD1 might be the D (5 bases). With 2 bases removed from V and 4 bases from J, the gap between germline ends came to 10 bases. Germline CDR1 SGDLS, CDR2 YYNGEE. This CDR3 has 14 amino acids. The CDR3 nucleotides are TGTGCCAGCAGCGTGGGGACCGGGGGAAACACCATATATTTT. The encoded protein is CASSVGTGGNTIYF.

About this clonotype: This may be a read error, as it is one base from a much larger clone. V usage is TRBV6-1 and J usage is TRBJ2-6; D gene ambiguous. The germline V and J ends were trimmed by 6 bases and 0 bases, with 6 bases remaining between them. The length of the CDR3 is 14 residues. CDR1 is MNHNS, CDR2 SASEGT, per germline. The DNA of the CDR3 is TGTGCCAGCAGGAGAAGCTCTGGGGCCAACGTCCTGACTTTC. This encodes CASRRSSGANVLTF.

Concerning this clonotype itself: A junction end diverges from the germline sequence, so it may reflect a read error. The rearrangement links TRBV12-3 or TRBV12-4 to TRBJ1-1, with 7 bases fitting TRBD1. The CDR3 spans 15 residues. The CDR3 spells CAGSLGTATNTEAFF. CDR3 nucleotide sequence: TGTGCCGGCAGTTTAGGGACAGCAACTAACACTGAAGCTTTCTTT.

The chain is built from TRBV20-1 and TRBJ1-1; D is ambiguous. Looked up from germline, CDR1 is DFQATT and CDR2 is SNEGSKA (reference sequence). V lost 0 bases to trimming and J lost 3 bases, with 14 bases between them. The CDR3 is made up of 15 amino acids. The CDR3 here is CSARDGPSVDTEAFF. CDR3 nucleotide sequence: TGCAGTGCTAGAGACGGGCCCTCAGTGGACACTGAAGCTTTCTTT.

This clonotype was observed at least ten times. The gene calls are TRBV29-1 and TRBJ2-7; tentatively, D is TRBD1 (6 bases). CDR1 and CDR2 from the germline V gene are SQVTM and ANQGSEA. V dropped 7 bases and J dropped 5 bases, with 15 bases sitting between them. This CDR3 spans 12 amino acids. As DNA, the CDR3 is TGCAGCGCTTCAGGACAGTTCGACGAGCAGTACTTC. This gives the protein CSASGQFDEQYF.

V is TRBV20-1 and J is TRBJ2-7, with a tentative D call TRBD2 (6 bases). The CDR3 has 13 residues. Trimming cost V 5 bases and J 0 bases, with 11 bases left between them. Germline loops: CDR1 DFQATT, CDR2 SNEGSKA (reference sequence). CDR3 bases: TGCAGTGCTGTTGGGGGGAGCTCCTACGAGCAGTACTTC. It specifies CSAVGGSSYEQYF.

The V gene is TRBV2, the J gene TRBJ1-4; 11 bases agree with TRBD1. This CDR3 is built from 15 residues. Germline trimming cut 7 bases from V and 5 bases from J; bases unmatched to any gene: 6. From germline, CDR1 is SNHLY and CDR2 FYNNEI. This CDR3 is CASNTRDRGNEKLFF. In DNA form, the CDR3 reads TGTGCCAGCAACACCCGGGACAGGGGGAATGAAAAACTGTTTTTT.

V usage is TRBV7-9 and J usage is TRBJ1-2; 9 bases are a match to TRBD1. With V trimmed by 6 bases and J by 6 bases, 11 bases remained unmatched. This CDR3 region has 15 residues. From germline, CDR1 is SEHNR and CDR2 FQNEAQ (reference sequence). CDR3 in amino acids: CASSLSGQGRDGYTF. In nucleotides, the CDR3 is TGTGCCAGCAGTTTATCGGGACAGGGACGGGATGGCTACACCTTC.

V and J are TRBV25-1 and TRBJ1-4; D is possibly TRBD1 (6 bases). V was shortened by 4 bases and J by 0 bases, with 15 bases between the two germline ends. This CDR3 region has 17 residues. Germline V gene sequence: CDR1 MGHDK, CDR2 SYGVNS. This CDR3 is CASSATQDSATNEKLFF. The CDR3 bases are TGTGCCAGCAGTGCTACACAGGACAGTGCAACTAATGAAAAACTGTTTTTT. The full variable domain, in which reference TRBV25-1 and TRBJ1-4 provide the parts outside the CDR3, is EADIYQTPRYLVIGTGKKITLECSQTMGHDKMYWYQQDPGMELHLIHYSYGVNSTEKGDLSSESTVSRIRTEHFPLTLESARPSHTSQYLCASSATQDSATNEKLFFGSGTQLSVL.

This chain joins TRBV7-8 and TRBJ1-4; tentatively, D is TRBD1 (5 bases). This CDR3 is built from 13 residues. Trimming removed 2 bases from V and 6 bases from J, with 7 bases in between. The germline gives CDR1 SGHVS, CDR2 FQNEAQ. Here the CDR3 reads CASSLSRDEKLFF. In nucleotides, the CDR3 is TGTGCCAGCAGCTTATCCAGGGATGAAAAACTGTTTTTT.

This clonotype was detected ten times or more. The V gene is TRBV7-8, the J gene TRBJ2-5; TRBD2 matches 7 bases. Losses at the gene ends were 0 bases for V and 7 bases for J; bases not matched to a gene: 8. The CDR3 is 15 residues long. Germline V gene data show CDR1 as SGHVS and CDR2 as FQNEAQ. The CDR3 here is CASSLAGGGFGTQYF. CDR3 DNA sequence: TGTGCCAGCAGCTTAGCGGGGGGGGGGTTTGGGACCCAGTACTTC.

The chain employs TRBV10-3 and TRBJ1-1, with a weak D call TRBD1 (5 bases). CDR3 length equals 14 residues. Germline lookup yields CDR1 ENHRY and CDR2 SYGVKD. V gave up 4 bases and J gave up 11 bases, with 20 bases separating them. This CDR3 is CAISARGGIRGAFF. In nucleotides, the CDR3 is TGTGCCATCAGTGCTAGGGGTGGGATCCGAGGGGCTTTCTTT.

This clonotype was counted a few times. The J gene is TRBJ1-1, the V gene TRBV2; D might be TRBD1 (6 bases). Germline CDR1 reads SNHLY; CDR2 reads FYNNEI. The CDR3 consists of 15 residues. Trimming removed 0 bases at V and 7 bases at J, with 15 bases between. CDR3 protein: CASSEATGQLREAFF. For the CDR3, the DNA is TGTGCCAGCAGTGAAGCGACTGGACAGCTCCGTGAAGCTTTCTTT.

This clonotype was recorded at least ten times. The rearrangement uses TRBV7-9 and TRBJ1-6, with 8 nucleotides matching TRBD1. J gave up 8 bases and V 6 bases, and 15 bases lay outside the gene matches. CDR3 length: 17 amino acids. Germline CDR1 is SEHNR and CDR2 is FQNEAQ (reference sequence). The CDR3 DNA reads as TGTGCCAGCAGTCTCCTGCCGGGACAGGTGGTTGATTCACCCCTCCACTTT. Its translation: CASSLLPGQVVDSPLHF.

The chain is built from TRBV7-9 and TRBJ2-2; 7 positions match TRBD2. V was pared by 3 bases and J by 4 bases, with 5 bases of the junction left unmatched. The CDR3 has 15 amino acids. Germline assignment: CDR1 SEHNR and CDR2 FQNEAQ (reference sequence). CDR3 region: CASSFWRELTGELFF. CDR3 DNA sequence: TGTGCCAGCAGCTTTTGGCGGGAGCTCACCGGGGAGCTGTTTTTT.

The chain combines TRBV6-6 with TRBJ1-2; D is possibly TRBD1 (6 bases). Deletions cut 7 bases from V and 6 bases from J, with 18 bases between. From germline, CDR1 is MNHNY and CDR2 SVGAGI (reference sequence). The CDR3 is 14 residues long. CDR3 region: CASMTARGSDGYTF. The CDR3, as DNA: TGTGCCAGCATGACCGCCAGGGGATCGGATGGCTACACCTTC.

This rearrangement joins TRBV20-1 to TRBJ2-7; 7 nucleotides line up with TRBD1. CDR1 and CDR2 (germline): DFQATT, SNEGSKA (reference sequence). The CDR3 totals 14 residues. V shed 3 bases, J shed 4 bases, and the junction held 9 bases outside the gene matches. CDR3 residues: CSASQGDSNYEQYF. The DNA for the CDR3 is TGCAGTGCTAGTCAAGGGGACAGTAATTACGAGCAGTACTTC.

In this sample, this clonotype turned up a few times. The J gene is TRBJ1-2, the V gene TRBV6-6; the D gene is possibly TRBD1 (5 bases). Germline CDR1 reads MNHNY; CDR2 reads SVGAGI (reference sequence). There are 14 residues in the CDR3. Between the trimmed V and J ends, which lost 0 bases and 5 bases, there was a span of 10 bases. The CDR3, as DNA: TGTGCCAGCAGTTACTCGAGGGCAGGGTATGGCTACACCTTC. Translating gives CASSYSRAGYGYTF.

In the case of this clonotype: This sequence may be a read error, since a much larger clone differs from it by one base. The rearrangement links TRBV7-9 to TRBJ2-5; D assignment may be TRBD1 or TRBD2 (5 bases each). Germline CDR1 is SEHNR and CDR2 is FQNEAQ (reference sequence). The CDR3 spans 15 residues. In nucleotides, the CDR3 is TGTGCCGGCAGCTTAACCGGGACGGCCAAAGAGACCCAGTACTTC. Protein sequence: CAGSLTGTAKETQYF.

This clonotype was observed a few times. The chain recombines TRBV20-1 with TRBJ2-2, with 8 bases that match TRBD2. The CDR3 loop spans 14 amino acids. Per germline, CDR1 DFQATT and CDR2 SNEGSKA (reference sequence). The junction had 4 bases not matched to a gene; V was cut back by 2 bases and J by 5 bases. In DNA form, the CDR3 reads TGCAGTGCTAGATGCGGGAGGCCTACCGGGGAGCTGTTTTTT. Translated: CSARCGRPTGELFF.

This clonotype was found once. The V call is TRBV7-9, the J call TRBJ1-1, with D possibly matching TRBD1 (5 bases). The length of the CDR3 is 13 residues. Trimming took off 5 bases at V and 5 bases at J, with 12 bases between the two ends. In germline, CDR1 is SEHNR, CDR2 FQNEAQ (reference sequence). The CDR3 is CASSGGGLTEAFF. The DNA of the CDR3 is TGTGCCAGCAGCGGGGGAGGGCTGACTGAAGCTTTCTTT.

Many counts were recorded for this clonotype. The V call is TRBV20-1, the J call TRBJ2-7; the match to TRBD1 covers 7 bases. Looked up from germline, CDR1 is DFQATT and CDR2 is SNEGSKA (reference sequence). With 2 bases clipped from V and 4 bases from J, the junction kept 8 bases outside the gene matches. There are 14 residues in the CDR3. Here the CDR3 reads CSARPSYRGYEQYF. CDR3 nucleotides: TGCAGTGCTAGACCCAGCTACAGGGGTTACGAGCAGTACTTC.

Regarding this clonotype: A read error is possible here, since a much larger clone lies one base away. V gene TRBV9 combines with J gene TRBJ1-3; D not resolved. This CDR3 has 14 amino acids. The germline gives CDR1 SGDLS, CDR2 YYNGEE. Trimming took 2 bases from V and 2 from J, leaving 8 bases between them. The CDR3 coding sequence is TGTGCCAGCAGCGTCCACGTCCCTGGAAACACCATATATTTT. This codes for CASSVHVPGNTIYF. Filled out from reference TRBV9 and TRBJ1-3, the complete variable domain reads DSGVTQTPKHLITATGQRVTLRCSPRSGDLSVYWYQQSLDQGLQFLIQYYNGEERAKGNILERFSAQQFPDLHSELNLSSLELGDSALYFCASSVHVPGNTIYFGEGSWLTVV.

As concerns this clonotype: A read error is likely, as this CDR3 ends without the conserved phenylalanine or tryptophan. This chain links TRBV2 with TRBJ1-1, with D perhaps matching TRBD1 (5 bases). Germline loops: CDR1 SNHLY, CDR2 FYNNEI. V shed 6 bases and J shed 1 base, with 15 bases lying between them. The length of the CDR3 is 15 residues. CDR3 amino acids: CASSRRSTGNTEAFL. The CDR3 bases are TGTGCCAGCAGCCGACGAAGCACAGGGAACACTGAAGCTTTCTTA.

Turning to this clonotype: This could be a read error, since a much larger clone is one nucleotide away. The J gene is TRBJ1-5, the V gene TRBV12-3 or TRBV12-4; a possible D gene is TRBD1 (5 bases). Between the trimmed V and J ends, which lost 6 bases and 2 bases, there was a span of 11 bases. This CDR3 region has 14 residues. CDR3 nucleotide sequence: TGTGCCAGCAGGCACACGGGGGGCAATCAGCCCCAGCATTTT. This codes for CASRHTGGNQPQHF.

This clonotype was seen just once. The rearrangement uses TRBV19 and TRBJ1-2; 8 bases fit TRBD1. V trimming: 8 bases; J trimming: 12 bases; junction bases outside the gene matches: 5. The CDR3 length is 10 residues. Germline V gene data show CDR1 as LNHDA and CDR2 as SQIVND (reference sequence). The CDR3 reads CASDWTGNTF. CDR3 coding DNA: TGTGCCAGTGACTGGACAGGGAACACCTTC.